The 12 T cell receptor beta chains below come from one sample, sequenced in a study of T cell repertoires in cytomegalovirus infection (dated by TCRdb to 2018 to 2020). The listed sequencing device is Illumina HiSeq 1500. The public sequencing data were trimmed at Q25 with fastp and processed into clonotypes with MiXCR by TCRdb, which kept only in-frame beta chains. Each entry merges the rows of one CDR3 protein and shows their most common DNA and genes. The sample includes approximately 200,000 distinct CDR3 sequences, with roughly 22% observed a single time. The ten biggest clones cover about 20% of the sample. Sequencing was carried out using CD8+ T cells from PBMCs. The receptors were sampled from a human donor in good health (CMV status not recorded). Some clones in this sample may be carry-over from other donors' samples.

The chain uses TRBV11-2 and TRBJ2-7; perhaps TRBD1 as D (6 bases). The CDR3 is 15 residues long. Germline V gene sequence: CDR1 SGHAT, CDR2 FQNNGV. Trimming left V 5 bases short and J 3 bases short, with 17 bases between. CDR3 protein: CASSGGQGTFYEQYF. CDR3 sequence (DNA): TGTGCCAGCAGCGGTGGGCAGGGGACCTTCTACGAGCAGTACTTC.

The chain carries TRBV10-3 and TRBJ1-1; D unclear. V shed 0 bases and J shed 0 bases, with 8 bases lying between them. CDR3 length equals 15 residues. CDR1 is ENHRY and CDR2 is SYGVKD in the germline V gene. As DNA, the CDR3 is TGTGCCATCAGTGAGTCCGGGGAGATGAACACTGAAGCTTTCTTT. Translation: CAISESGEMNTEAFF.

The chain employs TRBV6-6 and TRBJ1-5; D gene unclear. Germline values: CDR1 MNHNY, CDR2 SVGAGI (reference sequence). The length of the CDR3 is 15 residues. V was clipped by 5 bases and J by 0 bases, with 11 bases between them. For the CDR3, the DNA is TGTGCCAGCAGTCTAGTGGGTTATAGCAATCAGCCCCAGCATTTT. As protein: CASSLVGYSNQPQHF.

This clonotype counts as medium-sized. The J gene is TRBJ2-7, the V gene TRBV7-9; maybe TRBD1 (6 bases). There are 14 residues in the CDR3. CDR1 and CDR2 (germline): SEHNR, FQNEAQ (reference sequence). V gave up 5 bases and J gave up 0 bases, with 11 bases separating them. This CDR3 is CASSPTGVSYEQYF. As DNA, the CDR3 is TGTGCCAGCAGCCCGACAGGCGTCTCCTACGAGCAGTACTTC.

J is TRBJ1-1 and V is TRBV18; perhaps TRBD1 as D (6 bases). The CDR3 runs to 16 residues. Germline V gene sequence: CDR1 KGHSH, CDR2 LQKENI. Trimming removed 9 bases at V and 3 bases at J, with 23 bases between. The CDR3 here is CARSPPGGGQYTEAFF. Written as DNA, the CDR3 is TGTGCCAGATCCCCTCCGGGCGGGGGGCAATACACTGAAGCTTTCTTT.

This clonotype appeared a single time. The chain recombines TRBV28 with TRBJ1-1; TRBD1 matches at 7 bases. Germline trimming cut 5 bases from V and 3 bases from J; bases unmatched to any gene: 6. There are 14 residues in the CDR3. Looked up from germline, CDR1 is MDHEN and CDR2 is SYDVKM. The CDR3 spells CASSITGAYTEAFF. The CDR3, as DNA: TGTGCCAGCAGTATCACAGGGGCTTACACTGAAGCTTTCTTT.

This chain connects TRBV14 to TRBJ1-1; weak D call: TRBD1 (6 bases). The V gene lost 3 bases and the J gene lost 4 bases, with 18 bases spanning the gap. In germline, CDR1 is SGHDN, CDR2 FVKESK. This CDR3 is 16 amino acids long. This CDR3 is CASSHTGAVRSTEAFF. The CDR3 DNA follows: TGTGCCAGCAGCCATACGGGGGCAGTCAGGAGCACTGAAGCTTTCTTT.

This clonotype was seen once. V gene TRBV13 combines with J gene TRBJ2-7; 10 positions match TRBD1. Germline-derived CDR1 and CDR2 are PRHDT and FYEKMQ (reference sequence). The CDR3 loop spans 14 amino acids. With 5 bases clipped from V and 6 bases from J, the junction kept 7 bases outside the gene matches. As DNA, the CDR3 is TGTGCCAGCAGCACGGTAGGGACAGGGGTCGAGCAGTACTTC. Its protein product is CASSTVGTGVEQYF.

This clonotype occurred many times. J is TRBJ2-7 and V is TRBV7-2, with 7 bases aligning to TRBD1. The CDR3 extends over 14 amino acids. V shed 2 bases, J shed 5 bases, and the junction held 6 bases outside the gene matches. The germline CDR1 and CDR2 sequences are SGHTA and FQGNSA. The DNA for the CDR3 is TGTGCCAGCAGCTTATCCGGGACAGTCGACGAGCAGTACTTC. Protein product: CASSLSGTVDEQYF.

J is TRBJ2-2 and V is TRBV19; no clear D. Germline V gene lookup returns CDR1 LNHDA and CDR2 SQIVND (reference sequence). Trimming cost V 7 bases and J 4 bases, with 10 bases left between them. The CDR3 totals 13 residues. CDR3 nucleotides: TGTGCCAGTAATTGGGGTAGCACCGGGGAGCTGTTTTTT. This encodes CASNWGSTGELFF. Filled out from reference TRBV19 and TRBJ2-2, the complete variable domain reads DGGITQSPKYLFRKEGQNVTLSCEQNLNHDAMYWYRQDPGQGLRLIYYSQIVNDFQKGDIAEGYSVSREKKESFPLTVTSAQKNPTAFYLCASNWGSTGELFFGEGSRLTVL.

This clonotype was picked up many times. This chain connects TRBV7-9 to TRBJ2-7; possibly TRBD1 for D (6 bases). V was clipped by 5 bases and J by 7 bases, with 12 bases between them. Germline V gene data show CDR1 as SEHNR and CDR2 as FQNEAQ (reference sequence). The length of the CDR3 is 12 residues. The CDR3 spells CASSPGAAEQYF. CDR3 coding DNA: TGTGCCAGCAGCCCAGGGGCAGCAGAGCAGTACTTC.

The V call is TRBV20-1, the J call TRBJ2-3; D may be TRBD1 or TRBD2 (5 bases each). Trimming took 2 bases from V and 0 from J, leaving 12 bases between them. The germline V gene encodes CDR1 DFQATT and CDR2 SNEGSKA (reference sequence). The CDR3 has 15 residues. CDR3 sequence: CSARNGARSTDTQYF. For the CDR3, the DNA is TGCAGTGCTAGAAACGGGGCGCGGAGCACAGATACGCAGTATTTT.